The 22 T cell receptor beta chains in this list originate from one sample, sequenced in a study of T-cell memory formation after mild COVID-19. MiXCR, applied by TCRdb to the 5' RACE reads, yields one record per CDR3 protein. The sample lists more than 400,000 distinct CDR3 sequences, roughly 20% occurring once. The sequenced sample was PBMCs or a T cell subset sorted from them (not recorded which). All receptors come from an adult woman who had mild COVID-19 (a few samples of this study predate the infection). Cell type and time point are not known.

This clonotype was counted only a few times. The chain links TRBV29-1 to TRBJ2-7; the match to TRBD2 covers 12 bases. CDR3 length equals 13 residues. The V gene's germline CDR1 is SQVTM and CDR2 ANQGSEA. The junction had 1 base not matched to a gene; V was cut back by 6 bases and J by 1 base. The CDR3 DNA is TGCAGCGTGACTAGCGGGAGATCCTACGAGCAGTACTTC. It is translated as CSVTSGRSYEQYF.

The chain combines TRBV30 with TRBJ2-3; D unresolved. The CDR3 length is 12 residues. Germline-derived CDR1 and CDR2 are GTSNPN and SVGIG (reference sequence). V gave up 0 bases and J gave up 7 bases, with 8 bases separating them. CDR3 in amino acids: CAWSVVAHTQYF. In DNA form, the CDR3 reads TGTGCCTGGAGTGTAGTCGCTCATACGCAGTATTTT.

This clonotype was seen a few times. This chain links TRBV6-2 or TRBV6-3 with TRBJ1-2; no clear D gene. The CDR3 runs 14 residues. V was pared by 4 bases and J by 0 bases, with 9 bases between. CDR1 and CDR2 (germline): MNHEY, SVGEGT. The CDR3 sequence is CASSLETSNYGYTF. The CDR3 bases are TGTGCCAGCAGTTTGGAGACGTCTAACTATGGCTACACCTTC.

V usage is TRBV5-1 and J usage is TRBJ2-7; 10 bases match TRBD2. Trimming took 3 bases from V and 12 from J; bases not matched to a gene: 9. The germline CDR1 and CDR2 sequences are SGHRS and YFSETQ. CDR3 length: 13 residues. CDR3: CASSSGTSADRYF. DNA for the CDR3: TGCGCCAGCAGCTCAGGGACTAGCGCAGACCGGTACTTC. The whole variable domain, filled in from reference TRBV5-1 and TRBJ2-7, reads KAGVTQTPRYLIKTRGQQVTLSCSPISGHRSVSWYQQTPGQGLQFLFEYFSETQRNKGNFPGRFSGRQFSNSRSEMNVSTLELGDSALYLCASSSGTSADRYFGPGTRLTVT.

Concerning this clonotype itself: The junction and the germline gene differ at one end; a read error may be behind it. The chain links TRBV5-1 to TRBJ1-3; no firm D call. Germline CDR1 is SGHRS and CDR2 is YFSETQ. The CDR3 runs to 17 residues. The CDR3 DNA sequence: TGCGCCAGCAGCTTGGCCGCGGCAGGATCATCTGGAAACAACATATATTTT. Protein: CASSLAAAGSSGNNIYF.

This clonotype was found a few times. This rearrangement joins TRBV27 to TRBJ2-7, with D possibly being TRBD2 (7 bases). The V end was cut by 5 bases, the J end by 4 bases, with 18 bases between. There are 15 residues in the CDR3. Looked up from germline, CDR1 is MNHEY and CDR2 is SMNVEV (reference sequence). The DNA for the CDR3 is TGTGCCAGCAGTCACCCAGTCGGGGGGCGATACGAGCAGTACTTC. Its protein is CASSHPVGGRYEQYF.

The chain combines TRBV20-1 with TRBJ2-5; TRBD2 agrees at 12 bases. Losses at the gene ends were 5 bases for V and 2 bases for J; bases not matched to a gene: 9. The CDR3 is 16 amino acids. The germline CDR1 and CDR2 sequences are DFQATT and SNEGSKA (reference sequence). This chain's CDR3 is CSAFPGTSGPQETQYF. The CDR3 nucleotides read TGCAGTGCTTTCCCCGGGACTAGCGGGCCTCAAGAGACCCAGTACTTC.

This chain joins TRBV6-5 and TRBJ2-1, with D possibly being TRBD1 (6 bases). The V and J ends lost 2 bases and 9 bases respectively, with 17 bases between them. Germline V gene lookup returns CDR1 MNHEY and CDR2 SVGAGI. The length of the CDR3 is 15 residues. CDR3 protein: CASSYLDRQGGEQFF. CDR3 nucleotide sequence: TGTGCCAGCAGTTACCTCGACAGGCAGGGCGGTGAGCAGTTCTTC.

This clonotype showed up just a few times. The chain combines TRBV30 with TRBJ1-5; D gene unclear. V was cut by 4 bases and J by 1 base, with 8 bases left in between. Germline V gives CDR1 GTSNPN, CDR2 SVGIG (reference sequence). This CDR3 spans 13 amino acids. The CDR3 here is CAWTAQSNQPQHF. The CDR3, as DNA: TGTGCCTGGACAGCCCAGAGCAATCAGCCCCAGCATTTT.

The gene calls are TRBV2 and TRBJ1-2; D is ambiguous. The germline V gene has CDR1 SNHLY and CDR2 FYNNEI. V was trimmed by 3 bases and J by 8 bases, leaving 22 bases between them. This CDR3 has 16 residues. The CDR3 DNA reads as TGTGCCAGCAGTGATAGGGAGGGCACATTCTCCAGAGGCTACACCTTC. Encoded protein: CASSDREGTFSRGYTF.

The chain is built from TRBV9 and TRBJ1-1; TRBD1 is a possible D gene (6 bases). V lost 4 bases and J 1 base, leaving 14 bases between the germline ends. The CDR3 is 15 residues long. Germline V gives CDR1 SGDLS, CDR2 YYNGEE. This CDR3 reads CASSHSGEGNTEAFF. CDR3 sequence (DNA): TGTGCCAGCAGCCATTCAGGGGAGGGGAACACTGAAGCTTTCTTT.

This chain joins TRBV7-9 and TRBJ2-7; D gene ambiguous. The CDR3 is 14 residues long. V was cut by 3 bases and J by 0 bases, with 9 bases left in between. Germline V gene data show CDR1 as SEHNR and CDR2 as FQNEAQ (reference sequence). The CDR3 sequence: CASSFTGPSYEQYF. DNA of the CDR3: TGTGCCAGCAGCTTTACCGGTCCCTCCTACGAGCAGTACTTC.

This clonotype was detected only a few times. V is TRBV7-9 and J is TRBJ1-2; 8 bases match TRBD1. The trim removed 2 bases at V and 3 bases at J, leaving 5 bases unmatched. Germline V gene lookup returns CDR1 SEHNR and CDR2 FQNEAQ (reference sequence). The CDR3 spans 15 residues. CDR3 sequence (DNA): TGTGCCAGCAGCTTACAACAGGGGGTACACTATGGCTACACCTTC. Translated: CASSLQQGVHYGYTF. Combining the CDR3 with reference TRBV7-9 and TRBJ1-2 gives the whole variable domain DTGVSQNPRHKITKRGQNVTFRCDPISEHNRLYWYRQTLGQGPEFLTYFQNEAQLEKSRLLSDRFSAERPKGSFSTLEIQRTEQGDSAMYLCASSLQQGVHYGYTFGSGTRLTVV.

This chain connects TRBV4-3 to TRBJ1-2; possible D gene TRBD1, 5 bases. The CDR3 has 15 amino acids. With 0 bases removed from V and 8 bases from J, the gap between germline ends came to 16 bases. Germline V lookup: CDR1 LGHNA, CDR2 YSLEER. This CDR3 reads CASSQDPRVGGGYTF. The CDR3 DNA sequence: TGCGCCAGCAGCCAAGATCCCAGGGTGGGTGGCGGCTACACCTTC.

The chain recombines TRBV18 with TRBJ2-3; D is perhaps TRBD1 or TRBD2 (5 bases each). The germline V gene encodes CDR1 KGHSH and CDR2 LQKENI. The length of the CDR3 is 13 residues. V lost 3 bases to trimming and J lost 7 bases, with 11 bases between them. The CDR3 spells CASSPGPENTQYF. CDR3 in DNA: TGTGCCAGCTCACCGGGACCTGAGAATACGCAGTATTTT.

The rearrangement joins TRBV24-1 to TRBJ2-1; TRBD1 agrees at 11 bases. The length of the CDR3 is 16 residues. Germline V gene lookup returns CDR1 KGHDR and CDR2 SFDVKD. The J segment lost 9 bases and the V segment lost 3 bases, leaving 9 bases of the junction unmatched. The chain's CDR3 is CATSDAVRDRGFEQFF. The DNA for the CDR3 is TGTGCCACCAGTGATGCCGTCCGGGACAGGGGGTTTGAGCAGTTCTTC.

V and J are TRBV19 and TRBJ1-1; 9 bases are a match to TRBD1. The trim removed 5 bases at V and 11 bases at J, leaving 9 bases unmatched. Germline values: CDR1 LNHDA, CDR2 SQIVND (reference sequence). The CDR3 spans 13 residues. CDR3 in DNA: TGTGCCAGTAGTGTCACCGGGACAGGGACGGCTTTCTTT. Translating it yields CASSVTGTGTAFF. The full variable domain, completed using reference TRBV19 and TRBJ1-1, is DGGITQSPKYLFRKEGQNVTLSCEQNLNHDAMYWYRQDPGQGLRLIYYSQIVNDFQKGDIAEGYSVSREKKESFPLTVTSAQKNPTAFYLCASSVTGTGTAFFGQGTRLTVV.

This clonotype has a handful of counts. This rearrangement joins TRBV18 to TRBJ2-3; the D is unclear. V shed 1 base and J shed 2 bases, with 4 bases lying between them. This CDR3 is built from 13 residues. Per the germline V gene, CDR1 is KGHSH and CDR2 is LQKENI. CDR3 sequence (DNA): TGTGCCAGCTCACCACGACACACAGATACGCAGTATTTT. Translated, it gives CASSPRHTDTQYF.

This clonotype showed up just a few times. The rearrangement links TRBV5-6 to TRBJ2-1, with D possibly being TRBD2 (5 bases). V was trimmed by 6 bases and J by 6 bases, leaving 19 bases between them. CDR1 SGHDT and CDR2 YYEEEE come from the germline V gene. CDR3 size: 15 residues. The CDR3: CASIEGGYSSNEQFF. CDR3 nucleotide sequence: TGTGCCAGCATCGAAGGCGGGTATTCGTCCAATGAGCAGTTCTTC. The entire variable domain, with the rest obtained from reference TRBV5-6 and TRBJ2-1, is as follows: DAGVTQSPTHLIKTRGQQVTLRCSPKSGHDTVSWYQQALGQGPQFIFQYYEEEERQRGNFPDRFSGHQFPNYSSELNVNALLLGDSALYLCASIEGGYSSNEQFFGPGTRLTVL.

At least ten counts were recorded for this clonotype. For the CDR3, the DNA is TGCAGTGCTACCCGGGGTAGCGGCCTTTACGCCGGGGAGCTGTTTTTT. This sequence encodes CSATRGSGLYAGELFF. J is TRBJ2-2 and V is TRBV20-1; TRBD2 might be the D (6 bases). Trimming shortened V by 4 bases and J by 6 bases, and 21 bases separated the two germline ends. The CDR3 has 16 residues. Germline lookup yields CDR1 DFQATT and CDR2 SNEGSKA (reference sequence).

The chain combines TRBV27 with TRBJ2-7; 10 nucleotides match TRBD1. V gave up 4 bases and J gave up 6 bases; unmatched junction bases: 9. There are 15 residues in the CDR3. Germline-derived CDR1 and CDR2 are MNHEY and SMNVEV (reference sequence). CDR3 DNA sequence: TGTGCCAGCAGTTCCTCGGACAGGGGGATGCGCGAGCAGTACTTC. It specifies CASSSSDRGMREQYF.

The genes are TRBV7-8 and TRBJ2-1, with 8 bases identical to TRBD2. CDR3 length: 16 residues. In germline, CDR1 is SGHVS, CDR2 FQNEAQ. Unmatched junction bases numbered 12, after V lost 5 bases and J lost 6 bases. The CDR3 nucleotides read TGTGCCAGCAGCGAGGTGGGACTAGGGGCCCGCAATGAGCAGTTCTTC. Amino acids: CASSEVGLGARNEQFF.